The following is a T cell receptor beta chain sequence with its context. The data were taken from a study of OX40 agonist ivuxolimab in advanced cancers. Sequencing was performed with immunoSEQ multiplex PCR; in TCRdb, only in-frame clones are kept and a portion is missing. Of 40,000 to 50,000 clones detected, 75% to 95% appear once; the ten largest clones hold roughly 4.9%. The ends lost 5 bases at V and 2 bases at J; junction bases unmatched: 8. Germline V gene data show CDR1 as MDHEN and CDR2 as SYDVKM. This CDR3 region has 17 residues. This sample comprised CD4+ or CD8+ T cells sorted from blood, obtained in a trial of the OX40 agonist ivuxolimab. The sequence was collected from an adult with an advanced solid tumor such as melanoma, head and neck, liver or kidney cancer. The chain is built from TRBV28 and TRBJ2-3; 12 bases line up with TRBD2. The CDR3 spells CASSPWTSGDDTDTQYF. The CDR3 coding sequence is TGTGCCAGCAGTCCTTGGACTAGCGGGGACGACACAGATACGCAGTATTTT.